This T cell receptor beta chain was retrieved from a study of blood T cell repertoires in COVID-19. Study-level background: Spain, Italy and the United States supplied samples that represented acute and convalescent COVID-19. From T cells, B-cell-depleted T cells, or PBMCs came the material, which was cDNA or gDNA.

Some clones are missing from TCRdb's copy, which holds only in-frame ones; the method was immunoSEQ multiplex PCR. The sample contains under 200,000 clones, roughly 82% of which appear only once. Germline V gene lookup returns CDR1 SGHDT and CDR2 YYEEEE. The CDR3 loop spans 13 amino acids. V lost 4 bases and J 5 bases, leaving 11 bases between the germline ends. Recruits, aged 18 to 89 years, lived in under 25 US areas. Cohorts were determined from participant-reported clinical history. The chain has TRBV5-6 and TRBJ2-3; D unresolved. Material: PBMCs or T cells enriched from blood (not recorded which). The clonotype was recovered from a woman aged 60 to 75 with acute COVID-19. The CDR3 coding sequence is TGTGCCAGCAGCCCACAGATCAAAGATACGCAGTATTTT. Translated: CASSPQIKDTQYF.